These 21 T cell receptor beta chains were sequenced from one sample in a study of TIL therapy for anti-PD-1-resistant metastatic lung cancer. Time point given: pre-treatment sample, taken before nivolumab and TIL therapy. This was the immunoSEQ v3 assay. This table comes from immunoSEQ multiplex PCR, and its TCRdb copy is limited to in-frame clones, with some not included. The repertoire holds tens of thousands of clones, with approximately 86% as singletons. Here the sequenced sample was blood, taken at baseline. These receptors were obtained from a person between 25 and 79 years old with non-small cell lung cancer.

This clone was seen only once. The V and J genes are TRBV7-6 and TRBJ2-7, with 8 bases lining up with TRBD2. Per germline, CDR1 SGHVS and CDR2 FNYEAQ. The length of the CDR3 is 15 residues. The V segment lost 0 bases and the J segment 4 bases; nucleotides outside the gene matches: 5. The CDR3 sequence is CASSLAGSGGYEQYF. The CDR3 DNA follows: TGTGCCAGCAGCTTAGCTGGGTCGGGGGGGTACGAGCAGTACTTC.

This chain joins TRBV14 and TRBJ1-1, with D maybe TRBD1 (5 bases). Trimming removed 3 bases from V and 6 bases from J, with 17 bases in between. Germline V gene sequence: CDR1 SGHDN, CDR2 FVKESK. This CDR3 comprises 15 residues. The CDR3 loop reads CASSQLQGRGAEAFF. CDR3 DNA: TGTGCCAGCAGCCAGCTTCAGGGTAGAGGCGCTGAAGCTTTCTTT.

CDR3 loop: CSASVPNQETQYF. CDR3 nucleotides: TGCAGTGCTAGTGTGCCCAACCAAGAGACCCAGTACTTC. The chain recombines TRBV20-1 with TRBJ2-5; D remains ambiguous. Germline CDR1 reads DFQATT; CDR2 reads SNEGSKA (reference sequence). The CDR3 is 13 residues long. Trimming took 3 bases from V and 0 from J, leaving 8 bases between them.

This chain uses TRBV4-3 with TRBJ2-3; D uncertain. Germline-derived CDR1 and CDR2 are LGHNA and YSLEER. V was trimmed by 1 base and J by 4 bases, leaving 18 bases between them. CDR3 size: 17 residues. The CDR3 spells CASSQVRAPWHADTQYF. The CDR3 DNA reads TGCGCCAGCAGCCAAGTACGGGCCCCATGGCACGCAGATACGCAGTATTTT.

The chain has TRBV10-3 and TRBJ1-2; possibly TRBD1 for D (5 bases). Trimming cost V 4 bases and J 7 bases, with 10 bases left between them. CDR3 size: 12 residues. The germline CDR1 and CDR2 sequences are ENHRY and SYGVKD. CDR3 sequence reads: CAISAGEGGYTF. CDR3 sequence (DNA): TGTGCCATCAGTGCGGGGGAGGGTGGCTACACCTTC.

The chain carries TRBV10-3 and TRBJ2-3; no clear D. V gave up 6 bases and J gave up 2 bases, with 3 bases separating them. Germline V CDR1 and CDR2: ENHRY, SYGVKD. The CDR3 spans 11 residues. In DNA form, the CDR3 reads TGTGCCATCAGAGACACAGATACGCAGTATTTT. It specifies CAIRDTDTQYF.

CDR3 protein: CASSRTEMNTEAFF. The CDR3, as DNA: TGTGCCAGCAGCCGGACGGAGATGAACACTGAAGCTTTCTTT. This chain connects TRBV5-5 to TRBJ1-1; no firm D call. Germline-derived CDR1 and CDR2 are SGHKS and YYEKEE (reference sequence). The ends were cut back, 4 bases at V and 0 bases at J, with 10 bases in the middle. The CDR3 is 14 residues long. Looking up the rest from reference TRBV5-5 and TRBJ1-1 gives the full variable domain: DAGVTQSPTHLIKTRGQQVTLRCSPISGHKSVSWYQQVLGQGPQFIFQYYEKEERGRGNFPDRFSARQFPNYSSELNVNALLLGDSALYLCASSRTEMNTEAFFGQGTRLTVV.

The rearrangement uses TRBV28 and TRBJ1-2; 9 bases agree with TRBD1. CDR1 MDHEN and CDR2 SYDVKM come from the germline V gene. The J segment lost 4 bases and the V segment lost 5 bases, leaving 5 bases of the junction unmatched. CDR3 size: 14 residues. CDR3 protein: CASSGWDRVYGYTF. CDR3 coding DNA: TGTGCCAGCAGTGGCTGGGACAGGGTCTATGGCTACACCTTC.

This clone appeared a few times. This rearrangement joins TRBV3-1 (or the pseudogene TRBV3-2) to TRBJ1-5; D gene unclear. The CDR3 totals 14 residues. The ends were cut back, 4 bases at V and 4 bases at J, with 11 bases in the middle. Germline V gene lookup returns CDR1 LGHDT and CDR2 YNNKEL (reference sequence). The CDR3 is CASSPTQKNQPQHF. The CDR3 DNA reads as TGTGCCAGCAGCCCTACCCAGAAGAATCAGCCCCAGCATTTT.

The chain is built from TRBV7-9 and TRBJ2-7; D is undetermined. CDR3 length: 14 amino acids. The ends were cut back, 1 base at V and 0 bases at J, with 7 bases in the middle. The germline CDR1 and CDR2 sequences are SEHNR and FQNEAQ (reference sequence). In nucleotides, the CDR3 is TGTGCCAGCAGCTTAGTAAGTAGCTCCTACGAGCAGTACTTC. Protein product: CASSLVSSSYEQYF.

V and J are TRBV24-1 and TRBJ2-3; D uncertain. The germline CDR1 and CDR2 sequences are KGHDR and SFDVKD. There are 14 residues in the CDR3. V was pared by 4 bases and J by 8 bases, with 15 bases between. The CDR3 DNA is TGTGCCACCAGTGAGGACGGGCGTTCTAGTACGCAGTATTTT. It yields the protein CATSEDGRSSTQYF.

The chain employs TRBV6-6 and TRBJ2-5, with no clear D. The CDR3 runs 12 residues. In germline, CDR1 is MNHNY, CDR2 SVGAGI (reference sequence). Deletions cut 2 bases from V and 1 base from J, with 2 bases between. The CDR3 region is CASSYAQETQYF. CDR3 sequence (DNA): TGTGCCAGCAGTTACGCCCAAGAGACCCAGTACTTC.

This chain uses TRBV30 with TRBJ2-1, with D tentatively TRBD2 (6 bases). The CDR3 runs 12 residues. With 4 bases removed from V and 4 bases from J, the gap between germline ends came to 8 bases. Per germline, CDR1 GTSNPN and CDR2 SVGIG (reference sequence). CDR3 coding DNA: TGTGCCTGGACTCGGGGGTACAATGAGCAGTTCTTC. It specifies CAWTRGYNEQFF.

The CDR3 spells CSASRPSYEQYF. DNA for the CDR3: TGCAGTGCTAGTCGACCAAGCTACGAGCAGTACTTC. V is TRBV20-1 and J is TRBJ2-7; D is uncertain. Germline loops: CDR1 DFQATT, CDR2 SNEGSKA (reference sequence). Trimming stripped 3 bases from V and 3 bases from J, with 9 bases between. This CDR3 is built from 12 residues.

The CDR3 sequence is CATSEKDSHGPQQYF. The CDR3 nucleotides read TGTGCCACCAGTGAGAAGGACTCCCACGGGCCCCAGCAGTACTTC. V and J are TRBV24-1 and TRBJ2-7, with D possibly matching TRBD2 (5 bases). Germline V lookup: CDR1 KGHDR, CDR2 SFDVKD. V was pared by 4 bases and J by 8 bases, with 20 bases between. CDR3 length: 15 residues.

The V and J genes are TRBV27 and TRBJ2-3; 8 positions match TRBD1. The V and J ends lost 6 bases and 3 bases, in that order; junction bases with no gene match: 11. The V gene's germline CDR1 is MNHEY and CDR2 SMNVEV (reference sequence). The CDR3 is 16 residues long. In DNA form, the CDR3 reads TGTGCCAGCAGCTCCCCCCGGGACAGGAGAACAGATACGCAGTATTTT. This sequence encodes CASSSPRDRRTDTQYF.

The gene calls are TRBV5-6 and TRBJ2-7, with a tentative D call TRBD1 (5 bases). V was trimmed by 2 bases and J by 2 bases, leaving 11 bases between them. CDR1 and CDR2 from the germline V gene are SGHDT and YYEEEE. The CDR3 contains 14 residues. This CDR3 is CASSFWTPPYEQYF. In nucleotides, the CDR3 is TGTGCCAGCAGCTTCTGGACACCCCCCTACGAGCAGTACTTC.

This rearrangement joins TRBV6-1 to TRBJ1-3; D unresolved. Germline values: CDR1 MNHNS, CDR2 SASEGT. The CDR3 has 15 residues. The ends were cut back, 1 base at V and 0 bases at J, with 7 bases in the middle. CDR3 sequence (DNA): TGTGCCAGCAGTGAAGTCAGCCCCTCTGGAAACACCATATATTTT. Translation: CASSEVSPSGNTIYF.

V usage is TRBV30 and J usage is TRBJ2-1; D possibly uses TRBD1 or TRBD2 (5 bases each). Trimming shortened V by 1 base and J by 0 bases, and 13 bases separated the two germline ends. The V gene's germline CDR1 is GTSNPN and CDR2 SVGIG (reference sequence). The CDR3 length is 16 residues. The CDR3 protein is CAWSGTGLSSYNEQFF. Here the CDR3 DNA reads TGTGCCTGGAGTGGAACAGGACTGAGCTCCTACAATGAGCAGTTCTTC. The variable domain in full, completed from reference TRBV30 and TRBJ2-1, reads SQTIHQWPATLVQPVGSPLSLECTVEGTSNPNLYWYRQAAGRGLQLLFYSVGIGQISSEVPQNLSASRPQDRQFILSSKKLLLSDSGFYLCAWSGTGLSSYNEQFFGPGTRLTVL.

The genes are TRBV7-8 and TRBJ2-7, with D perhaps matching TRBD2 (6 bases). V lost 2 bases, J lost 2 bases, and 13 bases lay in between. CDR3 length equals 15 residues. Germline V gives CDR1 SGHVS, CDR2 FQNEAQ. The DNA for the CDR3 is TGTGCCAGCAGCTTATCATTGGGACTGGCCTACGAGCAGTACTTC. Translation: CASSLSLGLAYEQYF. Variable domain in full (rest from reference TRBV7-8 and TRBJ2-7): GAGVSQSPRYKVAKRGQDVALRCDPISGHVSLFWYQQALGQGPEFLTYFQNEAQLDKSGLPSDRFFAERPEGSVSTLKIQRTQQEDSAVYLCASSLSLGLAYEQYFGPGTRLTVT.

As DNA, the CDR3 is TGTGCCAGCAGTCCGCCGCGACAGGGAGCGGCGGGACAAACCGGGGAGCTGTTTTTT. Residues: CASSPPRQGAAGQTGELFF. The chain combines TRBV27 with TRBJ2-2; perhaps TRBD1 as D (7 bases). V lost 5 bases to trimming and J lost 5 bases, with 27 bases between them. Germline CDR1 is MNHEY and CDR2 is SMNVEV (reference sequence). The CDR3 loop spans 19 amino acids.